The present TCR beta chain was sequenced within a study of CD8+CD57+ T cells in acquired aplastic anemia. Individuals selected for sequencing had exhibited CD8+CD57+ cell expansion on flow cytometry. Sampling of blood occurred while the patients had still received no therapy. Germline CDR1 is SGHNT and CDR2 is YENEEA. This CDR3 spans 15 amino acids. V shed 5 bases, J shed 4 bases, and the junction held 8 bases outside the gene matches. This clonotype has just a few counts. Genomic DNA templated the TCR beta VDJ and CDR3 profiling. Via MiXCR, TCRdb re-called the reads, giving one row per CDR3 protein. Of under 350,000 distinct CDR3 sequences detected, roughly 59% appear once; the ten largest clones hold 1.3%.

The J gene is TRBJ2-7, the V gene TRBV11-3; 10 bases line up with TRBD2. The TCR comes from a human donor with aplastic anemia. The sequencing sample was made of sorted CD4+, CD8+, or CD8+CD57+ T cells (not recorded which) from PBMCs. CDR3 coding DNA: TGTGCCAGCAGCCGGAGCGGGAGGGGTAGTTACGAGCAGTACTTC. Amino acid sequence: CASSRSGRGSYEQYF.